Following are 8 T cell receptor beta chains from one sample sequenced in a study of shared clonotypes between healthy human individuals. The assay was immunoSEQ multiplex PCR, and TCRdb's table has in-frame clones only and misses some. Here the sample spans 550,000 to 700,000 clones, around four fifths being singletons. Material for sequencing was memory CD4+ T cells sorted from blood. Regarding subset: CD45RA-negative fraction. These receptors were collected from a woman under 40 in good health.

The chain couples TRBV4-2 to TRBJ2-1, with D possibly TRBD2 on 6 matching bases. The CDR3 length is 16 residues. V lost 0 bases and J lost 2, with 11 bases in between. The germline gives CDR1 LGHNA, CDR2 YNFKEQ. CDR3 DNA: TGTGCCAGCAGCCAAGATACGGGGGAGCCCTACAATGAGCAGTTCTTC. Translation: CASSQDTGEPYNEQFF.

The J gene is TRBJ2-7, the V gene TRBV4-1, with D tentatively TRBD1 (5 bases). Between the trimmed V and J ends, which lost 2 bases and 2 bases, there was a span of 16 bases. Germline V lookup: CDR1 MGHRA, CDR2 YSYEKL. The CDR3 extends over 16 amino acids. The CDR3 coding sequence is TGCGCCAGCAGCCAACCAACCCACAGGAACGCCTACGAGCAGTACTTC. This encodes CASSQPTHRNAYEQYF.

The chain links TRBV11-2 to TRBJ1-5; D may be TRBD1 (6 bases). The CDR3 length is 16 residues. Germline V gene lookup returns CDR1 SGHAT and CDR2 FQNNGV. V was pared by 6 bases and J by 6 bases, with 21 bases between. This chain's CDR3 is CASSPGSGARGQPQHF. In DNA, the CDR3 is TGTGCCAGCAGTCCTGGGTCGGGGGCGCGGGGTCAGCCCCAGCATTTT. The full variable domain, with the rest looked up from reference TRBV11-2 and TRBJ1-5, is EAGVAQSPRYKIIEKRQSVAFWCNPISGHATLYWYQQILGQGPKLLIQFQNNGVVDDSQLPKDRFSAERLKGVDSTLKIQPAKLEDSAVYLCASSPGSGARGQPQHFGDGTRLSIL.

Note on this clone: A much larger clone lies a single base off, so this may be a read error. Other DNA variants within this sample encode the same CDR3. V usage is TRBV9 and J usage is TRBJ2-2; 10 bases match TRBD2. V trimming: 0 bases; J trimming: 7 bases; junction bases outside the gene matches: 6. There are 16 residues in the CDR3. Germline values: CDR1 SGDLS, CDR2 YYNGEE. CDR3 sequence: CASSVGLAGAGGELFF. The CDR3 DNA sequence: TGTGCCAGCAGCGTAGGGCTAGCGGGAGCAGGCGGGGAGCTGTTTTTT. Together with reference TRBV9 and TRBJ2-2, the CDR3 gives the full variable domain: DSGVTQTPKHLITATGQRVTLRCSPRSGDLSVYWYQQSLDQGLQFLIQYYNGEERAKGNILERFSAQQFPDLHSELNLSSLELGDSALYFCASSVGLAGAGGELFFGEGSRLTVL.

This clone was seen a single time. The rearrangement uses TRBV19 and TRBJ1-5, with D possibly matching TRBD1 (6 bases). Germline values: CDR1 LNHDA, CDR2 SQIVND (reference sequence). This CDR3 has 13 amino acids. Trimming took 6 bases from V and 4 from J, leaving 10 bases between them. The chain's CDR3 is CASSQQGNQPQHF. CDR3 bases: TGTGCCAGTAGCCAACAGGGAAATCAGCCCCAGCATTTT.

V and J are TRBV5-1 and TRBJ1-1; 7 nucleotides align to TRBD1. With V trimmed by 0 bases and J by 4 bases, 6 bases remained unmatched. The CDR3 totals 15 residues. CDR1 SGHRS and CDR2 YFSETQ come from the germline V gene. The CDR3 region has the DNA TGCGCCAGCAGCTTGGGTCTCAACAGGGGCACTGAAGCTTTCTTT. As protein: CASSLGLNRGTEAFF.

Regarding this clone: The same CDR3 also results from other DNA sequences found in this sample. This chain joins TRBV27 and TRBJ2-7; 9 bases agree with TRBD1. This CDR3 comprises 15 residues. Losses at the gene ends were 2 bases for V and 0 bases for J; bases not matched to a gene: 2. Germline CDR1 MNHEY, CDR2 SMNVEV (reference sequence). This CDR3 is CASSLTGQGSYEQYF. DNA for the CDR3: TGTGCCAGCAGTTTAACGGGACAGGGCTCCTACGAGCAGTACTTC.

The V call is TRBV28, the J call TRBJ2-3; D uncertain. The CDR3 has 14 amino acids. The germline CDR1 and CDR2 sequences are MDHEN and SYDVKM. V lost 2 bases to trimming and J lost 0 bases, with 6 bases between them. The CDR3, as DNA: TGTGCCAGCAGTTTAGCGGCTAGCACAGATACGCAGTATTTT. The encoded protein is CASSLAASTDTQYF.